Presented here are 11 T cell receptor beta chains from one specimen sequenced in a study of blood T cell repertoires in COVID-19. The assay was immunoSEQ multiplex PCR, and TCRdb's table has in-frame clones only and misses some. The table lists about 140,000 clones, around 80% of them singletons. The sequencing sample was made of peripheral blood. These TCRs come from a woman aged 60-70 years with acute or convalescent COVID-19.

The chain employs TRBV28 and TRBJ1-2; D gene uncertain. This CDR3 has 12 amino acids. From germline, CDR1 is MDHEN and CDR2 SYDVKM. The V and J ends lost 2 bases and 8 bases respectively, with 9 bases between them. This chain's CDR3 is CASSLGQYGYTF. CDR3 DNA sequence: TGTGCCAGCAGTTTAGGGCAGTACGGCTACACCTTC.

V usage is TRBV7-8 and J usage is TRBJ2-2; 11 bases line up with TRBD2. V gave up 5 bases and J gave up 5 bases; unmatched junction bases: 4. Germline CDR1 and CDR2: SGHVS and FQNEAQ. The CDR3 sequence is 15 residues long. CDR3 protein: CASSHRLAGTGELFF. CDR3 in DNA: TGTGCCAGCAGCCACCGACTAGCGGGGACCGGGGAGCTGTTTTTT.

This sequence joins TRBV28 and TRBJ2-1; TRBD1 matches at 7 bases. V lost 3 bases and J lost 4; bases outside the gene matches: 9. Germline V gene data show CDR1 as MDHEN and CDR2 as SYDVKM. CDR3 length equals 16 residues. CDR3 DNA sequence: TGTGCCAGCAGTTTGACAGGGCTTGTCACTTACAATGAGCAGTTCTTC. Translating it yields CASSLTGLVTYNEQFF.

This sequence joins TRBV14 and TRBJ2-2; 10 bases are shared with TRBD1. Germline trimming cut 4 bases from V and 6 bases from J; bases unmatched to any gene: 2. From germline, CDR1 is SGHDN and CDR2 FVKESK. The CDR3 runs to 14 residues. The CDR3, as DNA: TGTGCCAGCAGCCGGGACAGGGGTCCCGGGGAGCTGTTTTTT. Protein: CASSRDRGPGELFF.

V is TRBV29-1 and J is TRBJ1-1; 7 bases agree with TRBD1. CDR3 length: 10 amino acids. Germline trimming cut 6 bases from V and 8 bases from J; bases unmatched to any gene: 3. The germline gives CDR1 SQVTM, CDR2 ANQGSEA. The CDR3 DNA sequence: TGCAGCGTCACGGACAGGGAAGCTTTCTTT. Amino acid sequence: CSVTDREAFF.

The chain is built from TRBV19 and TRBJ2-3, with 8 bases lining up with TRBD2. The CDR3 has 15 amino acids. Trimming took 4 bases from V and 7 from J; bases not matched to a gene: 10. CDR1 is LNHDA, CDR2 SQIVND, per germline (reference sequence). CDR3 region: CASSTASGWSNTQYF. DNA for the CDR3: TGTGCCAGTAGTACCGCTAGCGGGTGGAGTAATACGCAGTATTTT. Filled out from reference TRBV19 and TRBJ2-3, the complete variable domain reads DGGITQSPKYLFRKEGQNVTLSCEQNLNHDAMYWYRQDPGQGLRLIYYSQIVNDFQKGDIAEGYSVSREKKESFPLTVTSAQKNPTAFYLCASSTASGWSNTQYFGPGTRLTVL.

V usage is TRBV27 and J usage is TRBJ1-1; TRBD1 is a possible D gene (5 bases). Trimming took 7 bases from V and 4 from J, leaving 10 bases between them. This CDR3 region has 12 residues. Germline V gene lookup returns CDR1 MNHEY and CDR2 SMNVEV (reference sequence). The CDR3 DNA reads as TGTGCCAGCAAAAGGGGAAGCACTGAAGCTTTCTTT. Encoded protein: CASKRGSTEAFF.

The chain joins TRBV6-5 to TRBJ1-4; D is unclear. CDR1 and CDR2 (germline): MNHEY, SVGAGI. V lost 6 bases and J lost 7, with 18 bases in between. The CDR3 length is 15 residues. CDR3 DNA sequence: TGTGCCAGCAGCTACCTAGGCTCCGGTAGTGAAAAACTGTTTTTT. Amino acid sequence: CASSYLGSGSEKLFF.

In DNA form, the CDR3 reads TGTGCCAGCAGTGAAATTACAGGCCCCCTCCACGAGCAGTACTTC. The encoded protein is CASSEITGPLHEQYF. The rearrangement uses TRBV6-1 and TRBJ2-7; D possibly corresponds to TRBD1 (5 bases). The CDR3 totals 15 residues. From germline, CDR1 is MNHNS and CDR2 SASEGT. Trimming stripped 2 bases from V and 5 bases from J, with 16 bases between.

The chain couples TRBV12-5 to TRBJ1-4; D is perhaps TRBD1 (6 bases). Germline V lookup: CDR1 LGHNT, CDR2 FRNRAP. This CDR3 is built from 16 residues. With 2 bases removed from V and 11 bases from J, the gap between germline ends came to 21 bases. CDR3 sequence reads: CASGLTGLIVSGKLFF. Here the CDR3 DNA reads TGTGCTAGTGGTTTGACAGGGTTAATCGTCTCGGGCAAACTGTTTTTT.

The V call is TRBV3-1 (or the pseudogene TRBV3-2), the J call TRBJ1-3, with D uncertain. Germline V gives CDR1 LGHDT, CDR2 YNNKEL (reference sequence). The CDR3 runs 16 residues. Trimming cost V 10 bases and J 5 bases, with 24 bases left between them. CDR3 sequence (DNA): TGTGCCATTAGGCAAGGGAGGCCCGAAGAGAGAAACACCATATATTTT. The encoded protein is CAIRQGRPEERNTIYF.